The source of this TCR beta chain is a study of CD8 T cells in Susac syndrome. Findings and limits, study-wide: In total CD8+ repertoires, 15 to 20 Susac-specific public clones were found, and roughly 5 in CD8+ TEMRA repertoires. Among active patients and in TEMRA cells, CD8+ clonal expansion in Susac reached its peak.

As to this clonotype: No antigen is known for it.

It was negative isolation that provided the CD8+ and CD4+ T cells, whereas TEMRA cells were enriched by FACS. The RNA, about 0.5 to 1 ug, was put through reverse transcription using random hexamers. Amplification of TCR beta CDR3 spanned 54 Vbeta and 13 Jbeta via immunoSEQ multiplex PCR. TCRdb itself ran the immunoSEQ multiplex PCR reads through MiXCR, one entry per CDR3 protein. Here the sample spans about 110,000 distinct CDR3 sequences, roughly 94% being singletons. Germline V gene lookup returns CDR1 SNHLY and CDR2 FYNNEI. Trimming removed 7 bases at V and 8 bases at J, with 18 bases between. This CDR3 is 14 amino acids long.

What was sequenced was CD8+ T cells from PBMCs. This chain links TRBV2 with TRBJ2-1; D could derive from TRBD1 or TRBD2 (5 bases each). The source of this sequence is a human donor with Susac syndrome. CDR3 residues: CASKGTPSQDEQFF. The DNA of the CDR3 is TGTGCCAGCAAAGGGACCCCCTCCCAGGATGAGCAGTTCTTC.